This TCR beta chain was retrieved from a study of regulatory T cells in long-lasting Graves disease. Broader study findings: Persistent Graves' cases showed lower TCR diversity than newly diagnosed cases.

On this clonotype itself: Its antigen is not identified.

Time point here: newly diagnosed GD, antithyroid drugs for less than 3 months. Isolated PBMC RNA provided the starting material for the TCR library. Arm-PCR of CDR3 regions and iRepertoire HTBI primers were used to build TCR beta libraries. TCRdb passed the multiplex PCR reads through MiXCR, listing each CDR3 protein once. The sample consists of hundreds of thousands of distinct CDR3 sequences, approximately 15% of them appearing once. The CDR3 spans 15 residues. Germline CDR1 reads SGHRS; CDR2 reads YFSETQ. Trimming took 2 bases from V and 2 from J, leaving 12 bases between them. These records were also assigned to another study, of T cells in Graves' hyperthyroidism and ophthalmopathy. As that study records: Each diagnosis was grounded in clinical symptoms, serum thyroxine and TRAb, thyroid ultrasound, and orbital computed tomography.

This receptor was identified in a woman aged 25-40 years with Graves disease. The chain carries TRBV5-1 and TRBJ2-3, with D maybe TRBD2 (6 bases). The source was peripheral blood mononuclear cells (PBMCs), collected at new diagnosis, from a patient treated with antithyroid drugs. The DNA of the CDR3 is TGCGCCAGCAGCTTTAAACGGGAGTTCACAGATACGCAGTATTTT. Translating gives CASSFKREFTDTQYF.